One sample yielded the 15 T cell receptor beta chains listed below, sequenced in a study of cytomegalovirus exposure and HLA in healthy donors. Primers for the PCR totalled 60 Vbeta and 13 Jbeta. Generated by immunoSEQ multiplex PCR, the TCRdb table keeps only in-frame clones and is missing some. The table lists 70,000 to 100,000 clones, with 3% to 4% in the top ten. The sample consisted of PBMCs. The receptors shown here come from a man younger than 30 in good health and CMV-seropositive.

The rearrangement joins TRBV5-1 to TRBJ2-5; 7 bases are shared with TRBD1. The CDR3 is 16 amino acids. CDR1 and CDR2 (germline): SGHRS, YFSETQ. Trimming took 1 base from V and 3 from J; bases not matched to a gene: 9. DNA of the CDR3: TGCGCCAGCAGCTTGATCAGAACAGGGGATGAAGAGACCCAGTACTTC. Translating it yields CASSLIRTGDEETQYF.

The J gene is TRBJ2-2, the V gene TRBV5-4, with 11 bases identical to TRBD2. V gave up 0 bases and J gave up 0 bases; unmatched junction bases: 4. Germline V gives CDR1 SGHNT, CDR2 YYREEE (reference sequence). This CDR3 comprises 18 residues. This chain's CDR3 is CASSLGLAGGSNTGELFF. CDR3 nucleotides: TGTGCCAGCAGCTTGGGGCTAGCGGGAGGTTCGAACACCGGGGAGCTGTTTTTT.

The chain recombines TRBV11-2 with TRBJ1-1; the D gene is possibly TRBD1 (5 bases). The CDR3 loop spans 12 amino acids. V dropped 7 bases and J dropped 10 bases, with 16 bases sitting between them. Germline-derived CDR1 and CDR2 are SGHAT and FQNNGV. CDR3 loop: CASTPGGHRAFF. The CDR3 nucleotides are TGTGCCAGCACCCCGGGGGGTCATCGAGCTTTCTTT.

The chain links TRBV11-2 to TRBJ1-1, with TRBD1 as a possible D gene (6 bases). Germline CDR1 reads SGHAT; CDR2 reads FQNNGV. Trimming removed 4 bases from V and 1 base from J, with 7 bases in between. This CDR3 spans 13 amino acids. CDR3 sequence (DNA): TGTGCCAGCAGCTCACAGGGGAACACTGAAGCTTTCTTT. It is translated as CASSSQGNTEAFF.

The chain carries TRBV4-1 and TRBJ2-5, with a tentative D call TRBD2 (6 bases). This CDR3 spans 15 amino acids. Trimming took 4 bases from V and 5 from J, leaving 17 bases between them. Germline V gene lookup returns CDR1 MGHRA and CDR2 YSYEKL. The chain's CDR3 is CASSRVSGALETQYF. The DNA of the CDR3 is TGCGCCAGCAGCCGCGTTAGCGGCGCCTTGGAGACCCAGTACTTC.

This sequence joins TRBV5-1 and TRBJ2-2; D might be TRBD2 (6 bases). Germline CDR1 and CDR2: SGHRS and YFSETQ. V gave up 1 base and J gave up 7 bases, with 17 bases separating them. The CDR3 spans 16 residues. Here the CDR3 DNA reads TGCGCCAGCAGCTTGTTGGGACTCTCTAGTCACGGGGAGCTGTTTTTT. This encodes CASSLLGLSSHGELFF.

The J gene is TRBJ1-2, the V gene TRBV18; D gene uncertain. This CDR3 has 16 amino acids. Germline V lookup: CDR1 KGHSH, CDR2 LQKENI. Trimming pared 3 bases from V and 4 bases from J, leaving 18 bases between. CDR3 nucleotides: TGTGCCAGCTCACCGGAGTTTGTCTTTGCGGGCTATGGCTACACCTTC. Residues: CASSPEFVFAGYGYTF.

The CDR3 reads CASSPGQGAYEQYF. The CDR3 region has the DNA TGTGCCAGCAGCCCGGGACAGGGGGCCTACGAGCAGTACTTC. The chain links TRBV6-1 to TRBJ2-7; TRBD1 agrees at 11 bases. Germline V lookup: CDR1 MNHNS, CDR2 SASEGT. Trimming removed 6 bases from V and 2 bases from J; junction bases left unmatched: 3. The CDR3 has 14 amino acids.

V usage is TRBV5-6 and J usage is TRBJ1-4, with 7 bases matching TRBD1. This CDR3 has 14 amino acids. Unmatched junction bases numbered 4, after V lost 1 base and J lost 7 bases. The V gene's germline CDR1 is SGHDT and CDR2 YYEEEE. This CDR3 reads CASSLPGGGEKLFF. Written as DNA, the CDR3 is TGTGCCAGCAGCTTGCCAGGGGGAGGTGAAAAACTGTTTTTT.

V usage is TRBV6-1 and J usage is TRBJ2-5; tentative D call: TRBD2 (7 bases). Germline V gene lookup returns CDR1 MNHNS and CDR2 SASEGT. This CDR3 comprises 16 residues. Trimming left V 4 bases short and J 5 bases short, with 20 bases between. Written as DNA, the CDR3 is TGTGCCAGCAGTGGGAACCCCCGGGGGGCCAGGGAGACCCAGTACTTC. As protein: CASSGNPRGARETQYF.

The chain's CDR3 is CASSLTMANTEAFF. Here the CDR3 DNA reads TGTGCCAGCAGCTTAACGATGGCGAACACTGAAGCTTTCTTT. The J gene is TRBJ1-1, the V gene TRBV7-3; unclear D gene. The CDR3 is 14 amino acids. Trimming pared 0 bases from V and 1 base from J, leaving 6 bases between. The germline V gene has CDR1 SGHTA and CDR2 FQGTGA.

CDR3 sequence reads: CAWSRGNHEQYF. The CDR3 DNA reads as TGTGCCTGGAGTCGGGGTAACCACGAGCAGTACTTC. The chain has TRBV30 and TRBJ2-7; TRBD2 might be the D (5 bases). Germline lookup yields CDR1 GTSNPN and CDR2 SVGIG (reference sequence). CDR3 length equals 12 residues. With 2 bases removed from V and 5 bases from J, the gap between germline ends came to 10 bases.

This chain connects TRBV9 to TRBJ2-2; D is unclear. The germline gives CDR1 SGDLS, CDR2 YYNGEE. Trimming took 0 bases from V and 4 from J, leaving 7 bases between them. The CDR3 length is 14 residues. In DNA, the CDR3 is TGTGCCAGCAGCGTAGGCGGTTCCACCGGGGAGCTGTTTTTT. This encodes CASSVGGSTGELFF.

The chain carries TRBV9 and TRBJ1-1; D is undetermined. Germline CDR1 SGDLS, CDR2 YYNGEE. The CDR3 contains 13 residues. Trimming shortened V by 2 bases and J by 4 bases, and 9 bases separated the two germline ends. For the CDR3, the DNA is TGTGCCAGCAGCGTGAGCGAGGGCACTGAAGCTTTCTTT. Translation: CASSVSEGTEAFF.

In regard to this clone: The junction departs from germline at one end; a sequencing error may be responsible. V usage is TRBV4-1 and J usage is TRBJ1-2; a possible D gene is TRBD1 (6 bases). CDR1 and CDR2 (germline): MGHRA, YSYEKL. The CDR3 contains 18 residues. CDR3 sequence (DNA): TGCGCCGGCAGCCAAGTGGTCTCCGGGCGAGGACAGACCTATGGCTACACCTTC. This sequence encodes CAGSQVVSGRGQTYGYTF.